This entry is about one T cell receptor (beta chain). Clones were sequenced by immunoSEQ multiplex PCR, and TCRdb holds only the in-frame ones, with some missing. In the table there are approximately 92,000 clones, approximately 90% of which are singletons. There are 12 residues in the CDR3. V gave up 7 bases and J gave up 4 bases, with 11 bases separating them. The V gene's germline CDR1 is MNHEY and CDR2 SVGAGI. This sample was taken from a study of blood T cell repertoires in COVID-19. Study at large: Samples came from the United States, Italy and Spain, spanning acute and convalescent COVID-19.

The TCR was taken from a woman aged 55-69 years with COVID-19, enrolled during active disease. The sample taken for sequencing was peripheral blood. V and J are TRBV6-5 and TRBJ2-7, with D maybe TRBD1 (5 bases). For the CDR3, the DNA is TGTGCCAGCACCAGGGATGGGTACGAGCAGTACTTC. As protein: CASTRDGYEQYF.